These 14 T cell receptor delta chains share one sample of origin, sequenced in a study of γδ T cells in repeated Plasmodium falciparum infection. TCRdb fed the multiplex PCR reads into CATT to redo clone calling. The data contain tens of thousands of delta-chain clones, 0.95% to 1% of them singletons. Vgamma9/Vdelta2+ and Vdelta2-negative gammadelta T cells were flow-sorted from PBMC for bulk sequencing. The sequenced sample was gamma-delta T cells from blood. The origin of the receptors is a pool of human donors (malaria-infected and uninfected, not separated).

Note on this clone: The TCRdb protein comes from a much larger clone and disagrees with this DNA's translation at residue 8, likely due to a read error; the protein given here is derived from the DNA. The chain employs TRDV1 and TRDJ1, with 12 positions matching TRDD3. TCRdb supplies no J gene; here it was assigned by aligning the nucleotide sequence to germline. The junction had 37 bases not matched to a gene; V was cut back by 1 base and J by 1 base. The CDR3 consists of 28 residues. CDR1 and CDR2 (germline): TSWWSYY, QGS. CDR3 residues: CALGERGKFAFPPSRTVWGIRGTDKLIF. CDR3 nucleotides: TGTGCTCTTGGGGAACGGGGCAAGTTTGCCTTCCCCCCTTCTCGTACTGTCTGGGGGATACGGGGCACCGATAAACTCATCTTT.

This clone was seen only a few times. This DNA translates differently at residue 6 from the TCRdb protein, which is that of a much larger clone; a read error is likely, and the protein shown is the DNA's own translation. The V call is TRDV1, the J call TRDJ1, with D uncertain. TCRdb carries no J gene annotation; the J gene was assigned here by matching the DNA with germline. CDR1 and CDR2 from the germline V gene are TSWWSYY and QGS. The CDR3 has 13 amino acids. V was pared by 3 bases and J by 4 bases, with 9 bases between. Here the CDR3 DNA reads TGTGCTCTTGGGGATTCTACCCACGATAAACTCATCTTT. Translating gives CALGDSTHDKLIF.

This clone was detected only a few times. TCRdb records a much larger clone's protein for this DNA, with a difference at residue 5 that likely arises from a read error; the protein given is the translation of the DNA. This chain joins TRDV1 and TRDJ1, with D tentatively TRDD3 (7 bases). Trimming cost V 3 bases and J 5 bases, with 37 bases left between them. From germline, CDR1 is TSWWSYY and CDR2 QGS. CDR3 length equals 22 residues. The chain's CDR3 is CALGDLYINSYAWGRIIDKLIF. The CDR3 DNA reads TGTGCTCTTGGGGATCTCTATATAAACTCCTACGCGTGGGGGAGAATTATTGATAAACTCATCTTT.

Details on this clone: A far larger clone is one nucleotide away, so this likely arose from a read error. This sample also contains other DNA sequences that code for the same CDR3. The chain couples TRDV1 to TRDJ1; the match to TRDD3 covers 7 bases. The J gene was missing in TCRdb and was found by matching the end of the DNA to germline. The germline V gene has CDR1 TSWWSYY and CDR2 QGS. The CDR3 runs 18 residues. CDR3 in DNA: TGTGCTCTTGGGAGATCTACAGGACTGGGGCGTCACACCGACAAACTCATCTTT. Protein: CALGRSTGLGRHTDKLIF.

This clone was seen repeatedly, ten times or more. TCRdb's protein, taken from a much larger clone, differs from this DNA's translation at residue 14, likely owing to a read error; the protein displayed comes from the DNA. Other DNA variants within this sample encode the same CDR3. The CDR3 DNA follows: TGTGCCTGTGACACCGTCGGGGGCCTTGGCGATAAACTCACCTTT. Protein sequence: CACDTVGGLGDKLTF. With the J gene uncalled, the V gene is TRDV2; TRDD3 is the table's D call and was not checked against the DNA. Germline V gene data show CDR1 as GEAIGNYY and CDR2 as EKD. There are 15 residues in the CDR3.

A few counts support this clone. The TCRdb record carries a much larger clone's protein, which differs from this DNA's translation at residue 15; a read error is the likely cause, and the protein listed here is the DNA translation. The V call is TRDV2, the J call TRDJ1; a weak D match, TRDD3 (5 bases). Matching the DNA to germline supplied the J gene, which TCRdb does not give. V lost 3 bases and J 2 bases, leaving 33 bases between the germline ends. The V gene's germline CDR1 is GEAIGNYY and CDR2 EKD. This CDR3 has 21 amino acids. Here the CDR3 DNA reads TGTGCCTGTGACCCCCCCTCCTCCAGGGGGCCTTTGCGACGGGTGACCGATAAACTCATCTTT. Protein: CACDPPSSRGPLRRVTDKLIF.

In its sample, this clone was seen a few times. With a far larger clone one base away, a read error is the likely cause. In the same sample, other DNA sequences code for this CDR3. This chain links TRDV2 with TRDJ1, with TRDD3 matching 8 bases. The J gene is absent in TCRdb and was assigned here via DNA matching to germline. The CDR3 is 15 amino acids. After removal of 3 bases from V and 0 bases from J, the junction contained 5 bases not matched to a gene. Germline V gene data show CDR1 as GEAIGNYY and CDR2 as EKD. CDR3 nucleotide sequence: TGTGCCTGTGACGTACTGGGGGTGTACACCGATAAACTCATCTTT. Translated: CACDVLGVYTDKLIF.

On this clone: Translating this DNA gives a protein that differs at residue 16 from the TCRdb one, which belongs to a much larger clone; a read error is likely, and the protein shown is this translation. The chain recombines TRDV1 with TRDJ1; no reliable D call. CDR1 TSWWSYY and CDR2 QGS come from the germline V gene. CDR3 length: 19 residues. This CDR3 is CALGELPEPGSGYTDRLIF. DNA for the CDR3: TGTGCTCTTGGGGAACTACCCGAACCGGGGTCCGGGTACACCGATAGACTCATCTTT.

Concerning this clone: A far larger clone is just one base off, so this is likely a read error. The genes are TRDV1 and TRDJ1; possibly TRDD2 or TRDD3 for D (5 bases each). The J gene, not given by TCRdb, was assigned here from a germline match of the nucleotide sequence. Trimming stripped 3 bases from V and 8 bases from J, with 37 bases between. Germline lookup yields CDR1 TSWWSYY and CDR2 QGS. There are 21 residues in the CDR3. CDR3 nucleotide sequence: TGTGCTCTTGGGGAGCTTAAAACACCCCTCCTAGCCCCTCCTGGGCGCCGAAAACTCATCTTT. Translation: CALGELKTPLLAPPGRRKLIF.

On this clone: A read error is the likely source, as a far larger clone sits one nucleotide away. The same CDR3 arises from other DNA sequences in this sample as well. The chain uses TRDV2 and TRDJ1; 12 positions match TRDD3. The J gene is absent in TCRdb and was assigned here via DNA matching to germline. The V segment lost 1 base and the J segment 4 bases; nucleotides outside the gene matches: 12. CDR3 length: 18 amino acids. Looked up from germline, CDR1 is GEAIGNYY and CDR2 is EKD. DNA for the CDR3: TGTGCCTGTGACACTTCTCCAGTCTGGGGGATACGCAGCGATAAACTCATCTTT. It encodes CACDTSPVWGIRSDKLIF.

This clone was seen a handful of times. Since a far larger clone is one base different, this is likely a read error. Other DNA sequences in this sample translate to the same CDR3. V usage is TRDV1 and J usage is TRDJ1; the match to TRDD3 covers 9 bases. TCRdb gives no J gene; it was assigned here by matching the DNA to germline. The junction had 29 bases not matched to a gene; V was cut back by 1 base and J by 5 bases. Germline V gives CDR1 TSWWSYY, CDR2 QGS. CDR3 size: 23 residues. The CDR3 coding sequence is TGTGCTCTTGGGGAACACAGGAACCTACGCCGTAACTGGGGGAACCCGTGGACTGATAAACTCATCTTT. This translates into CALGEHRNLRRNWGNPWTDKLIF.

This clone appeared many times. The chain couples TRDV1 to TRDJ1, with unresolved D. V was shortened by 2 bases and J by 0 bases, with 13 bases between the two germline ends. In germline, CDR1 is TSWWSYY, CDR2 QGS. The CDR3 is made up of 16 amino acids. Written as DNA, the CDR3 is TGTGCTCTTGGGGAAAGGTGGTCCTCGTACACCGATAAACTCATCTTT. Encoded protein: CALGERWSSYTDKLIF.

As for this clone: This DNA's translation and the protein TCRdb lists, from a much larger clone, do not match at residue 11, likely due to a read error; the protein shown is translated from the DNA. J is TRDJ1 and V is TRDV2; D possibly corresponds to TRDD2 (6 bases). TCRdb lists no J gene, so it was determined here by aligning the DNA to germline. The CDR3 contains 19 residues. V shed 2 bases and J shed 0 bases, with 24 bases lying between them. CDR1 GEAIGNYY and CDR2 EKD come from the germline V gene. CDR3 sequence reads: CACDNSYAAARKDTDKLIF. CDR3 DNA: TGTGCCTGTGACAACTCCTACGCGGCTGCCCGTAAAGACACCGATAAACTCATCTTT.

In its sample, this clone was seen many times. A read error likely explains this, since a far larger clone differs by one base. Other nucleotide sequences from this sample produce the same CDR3. The chain links TRDV1 to TRDJ1; 9 nucleotides agree with TRDD3. CDR1 is TSWWSYY, CDR2 QGS, per germline. There are 22 residues in the CDR3. J gave up 2 bases and V 3 bases, and 25 bases lay outside the gene matches. The CDR3 nucleotides read TGTGCTCTTGGGGACCTTATCCTTCAACTTCTACTAGGGGATACGGGGACCGATAAACTCATCTTT. It is translated as CALGDLILQLLLGDTGTDKLIF.